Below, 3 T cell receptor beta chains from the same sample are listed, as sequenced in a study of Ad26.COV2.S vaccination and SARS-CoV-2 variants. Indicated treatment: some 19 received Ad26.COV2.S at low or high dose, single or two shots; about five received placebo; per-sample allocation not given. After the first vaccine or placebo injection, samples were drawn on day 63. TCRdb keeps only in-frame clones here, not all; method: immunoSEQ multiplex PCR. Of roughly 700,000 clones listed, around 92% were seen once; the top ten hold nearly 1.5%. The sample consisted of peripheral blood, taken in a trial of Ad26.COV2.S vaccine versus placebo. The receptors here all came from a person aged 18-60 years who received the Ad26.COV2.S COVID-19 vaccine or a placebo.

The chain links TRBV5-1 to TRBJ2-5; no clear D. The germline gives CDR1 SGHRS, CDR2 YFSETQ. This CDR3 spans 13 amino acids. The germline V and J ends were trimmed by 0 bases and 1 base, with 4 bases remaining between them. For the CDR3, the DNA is TGCGCCAGCAGCTTGGCCATCCAAGAGACCCAGTACTTC. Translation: CASSLAIQETQYF.

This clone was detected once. In DNA, the CDR3 is TGTGCCAGTAGTTTCGGGAACAGCGCCAATCAGCCCCAGCATTTT. It yields the protein CASSFGNSANQPQHF. This sequence joins TRBV19 and TRBJ1-5; the D is unclear. V was trimmed by 5 bases and J by 3 bases, leaving 14 bases between them. There are 15 residues in the CDR3. CDR1 is LNHDA and CDR2 is SQIVND in the germline V gene (reference sequence).

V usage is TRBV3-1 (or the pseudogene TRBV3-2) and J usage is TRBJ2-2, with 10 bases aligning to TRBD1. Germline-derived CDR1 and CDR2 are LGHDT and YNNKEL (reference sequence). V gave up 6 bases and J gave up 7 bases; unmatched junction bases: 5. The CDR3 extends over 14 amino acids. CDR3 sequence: CASRRQGADGELFF. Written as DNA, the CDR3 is TGTGCCAGCAGACGACAGGGGGCGGACGGGGAGCTGTTTTTT.